Presented here are 25 T cell receptor beta chains from one specimen sequenced in a study of cytomegalovirus exposure and HLA in healthy donors. 13 Jbeta primers and 60 Vbeta primers were used for the PCR. Sequencing used immunoSEQ multiplex PCR; TCRdb keeps in-frame clones, though not all of them. The record lists approximately 210,000 clones, of which the ten most abundant hold less than 1%. Sequencing input: PBMCs. The receptors were gathered from a woman in her 30s in good health and CMV-seropositive.

The chain employs TRBV2 and TRBJ1-6; no firm D call. V lost 3 bases and J 0 bases, leaving 6 bases between the germline ends. The CDR3 runs 15 residues. Germline V gene data show CDR1 as SNHLY and CDR2 as FYNNEI. The CDR3 sequence: CASSEPSSYNSPLHF. CDR3 sequence (DNA): TGTGCCAGCAGTGAGCCGAGCTCCTATAATTCACCCCTCCACTTT. The whole variable domain, filled in from reference TRBV2 and TRBJ1-6, reads EPEVTQTPSHQVTQMGQEVILRCVPISNHLYFYWYRQILGQKVEFLVSFYNNEISEKSEIFDDQFSVERPDGSNFTLKIRSTKLEDSAMYFCASSEPSSYNSPLHFGNGTRLTVT.

The chain links TRBV18 to TRBJ2-7; D may be TRBD2 (6 bases). Trimming took 3 bases from V and 0 from J, leaving 15 bases between them. This CDR3 region has 16 residues. CDR1 KGHSH and CDR2 LQKENI come from the germline V gene. CDR3 residues: CASSPALAKGSYEQYF. CDR3 DNA: TGTGCCAGCTCACCTGCTCTAGCGAAGGGCTCCTACGAGCAGTACTTC.

The chain employs TRBV28 and TRBJ1-6; 8 bases match TRBD1. The ends lost 6 bases at V and 10 bases at J; junction bases unmatched: 11. This CDR3 is 15 amino acids long. In germline, CDR1 is MDHEN, CDR2 SYDVKM. CDR3 in amino acids: CASRAGGPVGSPLHF. The CDR3 bases are TGTGCCAGCAGAGCAGGGGGCCCCGTGGGATCACCCCTCCACTTT.

This rearrangement joins TRBV5-1 to TRBJ2-1, with a possible D match to TRBD2 (6 bases). Trimming cost V 0 bases and J 3 bases, with 13 bases left between them. The CDR3 loop spans 16 amino acids. Germline V lookup: CDR1 SGHRS, CDR2 YFSETQ. The CDR3 spells CASSLVGGAGYNEQFF. The CDR3 bases are TGCGCCAGCAGCTTGGTAGGCGGGGCCGGCTACAATGAGCAGTTCTTC.

This rearrangement joins TRBV5-4 to TRBJ2-2; TRBD1 matches 12 bases. V trimming: 5 bases; J trimming: 6 bases; junction bases outside the gene matches: 8. The CDR3 is 16 residues long. The germline CDR1 and CDR2 sequences are SGHNT and YYREEE (reference sequence). CDR3 amino acids: CASRVAGTGGAGELFF. DNA for the CDR3: TGTGCCAGCAGAGTCGCCGGGACAGGGGGCGCCGGGGAGCTGTTTTTT. Full variable domain (rest looked up from reference TRBV5-4 and TRBJ2-2): ETGVTQSPTHLIKTRGQQVTLRCSSQSGHNTVSWYQQALGQGPQFIFQYYREEENGRGNFPPRFSGLQFPNYSSELNVNALELDDSALYLCASRVAGTGGAGELFFGEGSRLTVL.

The chain employs TRBV5-4 and TRBJ2-3; tentative D call: TRBD2 (5 bases). The germline CDR1 and CDR2 sequences are SGHNT and YYREEE (reference sequence). The CDR3 has 17 residues. Trimming removed 4 bases at V and 2 bases at J, with 20 bases between. CDR3 in amino acids: CASSQIMTTSVTDTQYF. The CDR3 coding sequence is TGTGCCAGCAGCCAAATCATGACTACCTCCGTCACAGATACGCAGTATTTT. Together with reference TRBV5-4 and TRBJ2-3, the CDR3 gives the full variable domain: ETGVTQSPTHLIKTRGQQVTLRCSSQSGHNTVSWYQQALGQGPQFIFQYYREEENGRGNFPPRFSGLQFPNYSSELNVNALELDDSALYLCASSQIMTTSVTDTQYFGPGTRLTVL.

The chain has TRBV18 and TRBJ1-2, with 8 bases matching TRBD1. This CDR3 is 14 amino acids long. V trimming: 3 bases; J trimming: 6 bases; junction bases outside the gene matches: 6. CDR1 KGHSH and CDR2 LQKENI come from the germline V gene. CDR3 sequence: CASSPTQGADGYTF. For the CDR3, the DNA is TGTGCCAGCTCACCTACGCAGGGGGCGGATGGCTACACCTTC.

V is TRBV13 and J is TRBJ1-4; 7 bases agree with TRBD1. Germline CDR1 reads PRHDT; CDR2 reads FYEKMQ (reference sequence). J gave up 7 bases and V 3 bases, and 8 bases lay outside the gene matches. The CDR3 is 15 amino acids. CDR3 sequence reads: CASSFRRGPPEKLFF. CDR3 DNA sequence: TGTGCCAGCAGCTTCAGGAGGGGGCCCCCTGAAAAACTGTTTTTT.

The chain couples TRBV6-5 to TRBJ1-5, with 10 nucleotides matching TRBD1. Trimming took 0 bases from V and 5 from J; bases not matched to a gene: 4. From germline, CDR1 is MNHEY and CDR2 SVGAGI. This CDR3 has 16 residues. In DNA, the CDR3 is TGTGCCAGCAGTTACTCCGGGACAGGGGCGGATCAGCCCCAGCATTTT. As protein: CASSYSGTGADQPQHF.

The chain combines TRBV6-1 with TRBJ1-2, with TRBD1 matching 7 bases. V gave up 2 bases and J gave up 7 bases; unmatched junction bases: 10. There are 15 residues in the CDR3. The germline V gene has CDR1 MNHNS and CDR2 SASEGT. The CDR3 is CASSELGTGDGGYTF. Here the CDR3 DNA reads TGTGCCAGCAGTGAACTCGGAACAGGGGATGGTGGCTACACCTTC.

This rearrangement joins TRBV7-2 to TRBJ1-1; D is uncertain. The CDR3 is made up of 12 amino acids. The V gene's germline CDR1 is SGHTA and CDR2 FQGNSA. Trimming cost V 3 bases and J 4 bases, with 6 bases left between them. CDR3 amino acids: CASSFTGTEAFF. In nucleotides, the CDR3 is TGTGCCAGCAGCTTTACGGGCACTGAAGCTTTCTTT.

The rearrangement links TRBV7-8 to TRBJ2-2, with 10 bases identical to TRBD1. The CDR3 contains 19 residues. The germline V gene has CDR1 SGHVS and CDR2 FQNEAQ. The V and J ends lost 0 bases and 4 bases, in that order; junction bases with no gene match: 11. The CDR3 nucleotides are TGTGCCAGCAGCTTAGCGTGGGGACAGGGGTCGGTAGGCACCGGGGAGCTGTTTTTT. Protein product: CASSLAWGQGSVGTGELFF.

V is TRBV10-3 and J is TRBJ2-3, with 10 bases aligning to TRBD2. Germline V lookup: CDR1 ENHRY, CDR2 SYGVKD. V was pared by 0 bases and J by 5 bases, with 2 bases of the junction left unmatched. There are 15 residues in the CDR3. The CDR3 DNA reads as TGTGCCATCAGTGAGTCAGCGGGAGGGAGAGATACGCAGTATTTT. Protein sequence: CAISESAGGRDTQYF.

The V and J genes are TRBV5-1 and TRBJ2-2; 8 positions match TRBD2. This CDR3 has 15 amino acids. V lost 5 bases to trimming and J lost 1 base; unmatched junction nucleotides: 4. Germline CDR1 reads SGHRS; CDR2 reads YFSETQ. CDR3 amino acids: CASRLTSENTGELFF. The CDR3 region has the DNA TGCGCCAGCAGACTGACTAGCGAGAACACCGGGGAGCTGTTTTTT. Variable domain in full (rest from reference TRBV5-1 and TRBJ2-2): KAGVTQTPRYLIKTRGQQVTLSCSPISGHRSVSWYQQTPGQGLQFLFEYFSETQRNKGNFPGRFSGRQFSNSRSEMNVSTLELGDSALYLCASRLTSENTGELFFGEGSRLTVL.

Details on this clone: This CDR3 is also generated by other DNA sequences in the sample. The rearrangement links TRBV2 to TRBJ1-1, with 9 bases lining up with TRBD1. This CDR3 comprises 14 residues. After removal of 11 bases from V and 5 bases from J, the junction contained 12 bases not matched to a gene. Germline V lookup: CDR1 SNHLY, CDR2 FYNNEI. As DNA, the CDR3 is TGTGCCGTCGGGTACCCGACAGGGGGTACTGAAGCTTTCTTT. It encodes CAVGYPTGGTEAFF.

The chain's CDR3 is CAIRSDGLEMAAQYF. CDR3 bases: TGTGCCATCAGGTCTGACGGACTGGAGATGGCGGCGCAGTATTTT. This chain joins TRBV10-3 and TRBJ2-3; tentative D call: TRBD2 (5 bases). Germline CDR1 is ENHRY and CDR2 is SYGVKD. Trimming shortened V by 6 bases and J by 10 bases, and 23 bases separated the two germline ends. This CDR3 comprises 15 residues.

The chain carries TRBV14 and TRBJ2-7, with 12 positions matching TRBD1. This CDR3 spans 14 amino acids. Germline V lookup: CDR1 SGHDN, CDR2 FVKESK. Germline trimming cut 5 bases from V and 8 bases from J; bases unmatched to any gene: 7. CDR3 protein: CASSSGTGGCKQYF. CDR3 in DNA: TGTGCCAGCAGCTCCGGGACAGGGGGCTGCAAGCAGTACTTC.

The gene calls are TRBV2 and TRBJ2-2; a possible D gene is TRBD2 (5 bases). Trimming took 3 bases from V and 4 from J, leaving 15 bases between them. The CDR3 spans 16 residues. Germline CDR1 SNHLY, CDR2 FYNNEI. CDR3 residues: CASSDWTSLSTGELFF. The CDR3, as DNA: TGTGCCAGCAGTGACTGGACTTCCTTATCCACCGGGGAGCTGTTTTTT.

The gene calls are TRBV11-2 and TRBJ2-7; TRBD1 agrees at 7 bases. The CDR3 length is 15 residues. Germline V CDR1 and CDR2: SGHAT, FQNNGV. J lost 4 bases, V lost 1 base, and 7 bases had no gene match. For the CDR3, the DNA is TGTGCCAGCAGCTTAGGATTGGGACAGACTTACGAGCAGTACTTC. Translated, it gives CASSLGLGQTYEQYF.

This sequence joins TRBV19 and TRBJ1-1, with D unresolved. This CDR3 has 15 residues. Germline values: CDR1 LNHDA, CDR2 SQIVND (reference sequence). With 1 base removed from V and 7 bases from J, the gap between germline ends came to 16 bases. CDR3 residues: CASSIGARKYLEAFF. The CDR3, as DNA: TGTGCCAGTAGTATAGGAGCCAGGAAATACCTTGAAGCTTTCTTT.

This chain uses TRBV27 with TRBJ2-2; 7 nucleotides line up with TRBD1. Unmatched junction bases numbered 5, after V lost 3 bases and J lost 4 bases. This CDR3 comprises 15 residues. CDR1 is MNHEY, CDR2 SMNVEV, per germline (reference sequence). The CDR3 DNA follows: TGTGCCAGCAGTTTTCAGACAGGGCCCACCGGGGAGCTGTTTTTT. Translating it yields CASSFQTGPTGELFF.

Comments on this clone: This CDR3 is also generated by other DNA sequences in the sample. The J gene is TRBJ1-2, the V gene TRBV9; no clear D gene. Germline CDR1 is SGDLS and CDR2 is YYNGEE. The V end lost 4 bases, the J end lost 4 bases, and 14 bases lay between the germline ends. The CDR3 consists of 14 residues. CDR3 in DNA: TGTGCCAGCAGCCCTATGAGGGAGGTCTATGGCTACACCTTC. Translation: CASSPMREVYGYTF.

The chain employs TRBV29-1 and TRBJ2-7; 9 positions agree with TRBD2. The CDR3 is 13 amino acids. V lost 6 bases, J lost 2 bases, and 5 bases stayed unmatched. Germline V CDR1 and CDR2: SQVTM, ANQGSEA. Written as DNA, the CDR3 is TGCAGCGTGGCGGGACTAGCCCCCTACGAGCAGTACTTC. Residues: CSVAGLAPYEQYF.

The rearrangement joins TRBV7-9 to TRBJ2-7; the D gene is possibly TRBD2 (5 bases). Between the trimmed V and J ends, which lost 1 base and 3 bases, there was a span of 10 bases. Germline V gene data show CDR1 as SEHNR and CDR2 as FQNEAQ (reference sequence). The CDR3 consists of 14 residues. This CDR3 reads CASSLDPGYYEQYF. Here the CDR3 DNA reads TGTGCCAGCAGCTTAGACCCGGGGTACTACGAGCAGTACTTC.

The genes are TRBV28 and TRBJ1-1; 8 bases fit TRBD1. J lost 4 bases, V lost 5 bases, and 15 bases had no gene match. The CDR3 runs to 17 residues. CDR1 and CDR2 (germline): MDHEN, SYDVKM. CDR3 region: CASSPRDRLSRGTEAFF. CDR3 sequence (DNA): TGTGCCAGCAGTCCCCGGGACAGGCTCTCCCGGGGCACTGAAGCTTTCTTT.